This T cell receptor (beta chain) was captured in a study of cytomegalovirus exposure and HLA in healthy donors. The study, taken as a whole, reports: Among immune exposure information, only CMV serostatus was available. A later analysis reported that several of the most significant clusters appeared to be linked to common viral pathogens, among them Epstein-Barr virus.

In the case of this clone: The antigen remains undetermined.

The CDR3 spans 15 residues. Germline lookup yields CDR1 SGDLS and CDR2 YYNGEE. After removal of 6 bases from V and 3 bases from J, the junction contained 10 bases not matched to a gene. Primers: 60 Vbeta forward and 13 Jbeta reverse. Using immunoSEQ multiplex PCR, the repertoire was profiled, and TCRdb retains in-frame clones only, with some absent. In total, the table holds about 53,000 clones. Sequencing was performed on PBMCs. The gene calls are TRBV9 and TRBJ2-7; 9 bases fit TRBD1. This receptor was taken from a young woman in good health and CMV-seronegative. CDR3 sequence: CASTPGGTGNYEQYF. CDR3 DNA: TGTGCCAGCACCCCTGGGGGGACAGGGAACTACGAGCAGTACTTC.